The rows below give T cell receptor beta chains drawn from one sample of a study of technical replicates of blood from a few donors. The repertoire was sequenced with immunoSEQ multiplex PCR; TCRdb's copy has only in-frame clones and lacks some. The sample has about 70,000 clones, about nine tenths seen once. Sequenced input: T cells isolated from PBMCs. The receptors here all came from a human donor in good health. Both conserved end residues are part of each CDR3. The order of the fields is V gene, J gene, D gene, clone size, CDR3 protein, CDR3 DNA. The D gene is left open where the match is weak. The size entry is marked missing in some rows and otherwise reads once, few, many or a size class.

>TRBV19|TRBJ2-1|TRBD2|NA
CASSIGGGGSYNEQFF
TGTGCCAGTAGTATAGGCGGGGGAGGATCCTACAATGAGCAGTTCTTC
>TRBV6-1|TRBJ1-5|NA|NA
CASSEWEGNQPQHF
TGTGCCAGCAGTGAATGGGAGGGGAATCAGCCCCAGCATTTT
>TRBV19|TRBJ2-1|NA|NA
CASSRLGAYNEQFF
TGTGCCAGTTCAAGGCTAGGGGCCTACAATGAGCAGTTCTTC
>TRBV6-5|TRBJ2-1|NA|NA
CASSYGEGDNEQFF
TGTGCCAGCAGTTACGGAGAGGGAGACAATGAGCAGTTCTTC
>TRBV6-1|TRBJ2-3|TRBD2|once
CASSETSGTIDTQYF
TGTGCCAGCAGTGAAACTAGCGGGACTATAGATACGCAGTATTTT
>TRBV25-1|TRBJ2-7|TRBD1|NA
CASGGTGYAYEQYF
TGTGCCAGCGGCGGGACAGGGTATGCCTACGAGCAGTACTTC
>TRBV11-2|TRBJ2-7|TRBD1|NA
CASSFGYRGPGYEQYF
TGTGCCAGCAGCTTCGGGTACAGGGGCCCGGGCTACGAGCAGTACTTC
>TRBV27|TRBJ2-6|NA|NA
CASTWRPLDSGANVLTF
TGTGCCAGCACCTGGAGGCCGTTGGACTCTGGGGCCAACGTCCTGACTTTC
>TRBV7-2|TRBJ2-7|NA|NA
CASSRDSDSYEQYF
TGTGCCAGCAGCCGTGACTCGGACAGCTACGAGCAGTACTTC
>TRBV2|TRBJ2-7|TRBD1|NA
CASRDWDSPYEQYF
TGTGCCAGCAGGGATTGGGACAGCCCCTACGAGCAGTACTTC
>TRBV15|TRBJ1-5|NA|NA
CATSRDIVQPQHF
TGTGCCACCAGCAGAGATATAGTTCAGCCCCAGCATTTT
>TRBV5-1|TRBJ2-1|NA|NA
CASSLDEAYNEQFF
TGCGCCAGCAGCTTGGATGAGGCCTACAATGAGCAGTTCTTC
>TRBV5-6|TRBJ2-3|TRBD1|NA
CASSLDRGLTDTQYF
TGTGCCAGCAGCTTGGACAGGGGGCTTACAGATACGCAGTATTTT
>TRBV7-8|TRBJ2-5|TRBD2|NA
CAIAPAGVGETQYF
TGTGCCATAGCCCCAGCGGGAGTGGGGGAGACCCAGTACTTC
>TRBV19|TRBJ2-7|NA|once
CASTQGPREQYF
TGTGCCAGTACCCAGGGTCCGCGAGAGCAGTACTTC
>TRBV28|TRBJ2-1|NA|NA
CASSLNEQFF
TGTGCCAGCAGTCTAAATGAGCAGTTCTTC
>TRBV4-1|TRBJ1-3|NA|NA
CASSQDWQAGGSGNTIYF
TGCGCCAGCAGCCAAGATTGGCAAGCTGGAGGCTCTGGAAACACCATATATTTT
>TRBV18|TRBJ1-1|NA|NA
CASSSQQGNTEAFF
TGTGCCAGCTCTTCTCAACAGGGTAACACTGAAGCTTTCTTT
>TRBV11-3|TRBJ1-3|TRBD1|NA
CASSFGTGFSGNTIYF
TGTGCCAGCAGCTTTGGGACAGGGTTCTCTGGAAACACCATATATTTT
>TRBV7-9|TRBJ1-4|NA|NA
CASNSLGVQGEKLFF
TGTGCCAGCAACTCCTTAGGTGTGCAGGGAGAAAAACTGTTTTTT
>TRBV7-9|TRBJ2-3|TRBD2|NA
CASSSGGVAGVTDTQYF
TGTGCCAGCAGCTCCGGGGGAGTAGCGGGAGTAACAGATACGCAGTATTTT
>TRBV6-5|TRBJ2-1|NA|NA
CATSGGQGVEQFF
TGTGCCACTAGCGGGGGACAGGGCGTTGAGCAGTTCTTC
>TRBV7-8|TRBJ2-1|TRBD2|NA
CASSLALAGGNEQFF
TGTGCCAGCAGCTTAGCTCTAGCGGGAGGCAATGAGCAGTTCTTC
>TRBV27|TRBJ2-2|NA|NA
CASSPRPGTGELFF
TGTGCCAGCAGTCCCCGACCGGGTACCGGGGAGCTGTTTTTT
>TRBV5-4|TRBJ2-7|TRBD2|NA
CASSLGSGTYEQYF
TGTGCCAGCAGCTTGGGGAGCGGGACCTACGAGCAGTACTTC
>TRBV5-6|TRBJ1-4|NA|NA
CASSQPGHDEKLFF
TGTGCCAGCAGCCAGCCGGGACATGATGAAAAACTGTTTTTT
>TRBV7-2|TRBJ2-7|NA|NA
CASSPGNRVMVEQYF
TGTGCCAGCAGCCCGGGGAACAGGGTAATGGTTGAGCAGTACTTC
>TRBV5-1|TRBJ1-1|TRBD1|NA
CASSLVRGMNTEAFF
TGCGCCAGCAGCTTGGTCAGGGGGATGAACACTGAAGCTTTCTTT
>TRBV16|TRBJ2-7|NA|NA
CASLNRGKNEQYF
TGTGCCAGCCTAAATAGGGGAAAAAACGAGCAGTACTTC
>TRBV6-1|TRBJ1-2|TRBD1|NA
CASSEALDRVGYTF
TGTGCCAGCAGTGAAGCGCTTGACAGGGTTGGCTACACCTTC
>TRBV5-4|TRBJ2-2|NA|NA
CASSLAGPGELFF
TGTGCCAGCAGCTTGGCAGGGCCCGGGGAGCTGTTTTTT
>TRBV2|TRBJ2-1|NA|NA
CASSGTPRSSNEQFF
TGTGCCAGCAGCGGGACTCCCAGAAGCTCCAATGAGCAGTTCTTC
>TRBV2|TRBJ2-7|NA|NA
CASTQGGSASYEQYF
TGTGCCAGCACCCAGGGCGGTTCGGCGTCCTACGAGCAGTACTTC
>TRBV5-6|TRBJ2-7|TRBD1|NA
CASRRRDRLHEQYF
TGTGCCAGCAGGCGCCGGGACAGGCTCCACGAGCAGTACTTC
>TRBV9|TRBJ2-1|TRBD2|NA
CASSETGGSYNEQFF
TGTGCCAGCAGCGAGACGGGAGGTTCCTACAATGAGCAGTTCTTC